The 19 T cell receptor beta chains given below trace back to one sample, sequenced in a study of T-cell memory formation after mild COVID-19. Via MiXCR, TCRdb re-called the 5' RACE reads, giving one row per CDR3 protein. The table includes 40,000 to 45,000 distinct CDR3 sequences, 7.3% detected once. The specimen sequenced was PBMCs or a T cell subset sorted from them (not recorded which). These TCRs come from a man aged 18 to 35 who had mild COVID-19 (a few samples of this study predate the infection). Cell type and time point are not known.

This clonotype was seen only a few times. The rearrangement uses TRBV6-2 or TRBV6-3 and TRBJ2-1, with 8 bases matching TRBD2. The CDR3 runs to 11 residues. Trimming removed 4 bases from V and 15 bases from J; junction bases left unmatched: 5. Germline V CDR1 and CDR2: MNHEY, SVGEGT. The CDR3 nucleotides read TGTGCCAGCAGTTCCGGGGGGGTGTGGTTCTTC. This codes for CASSSGGVWFF.

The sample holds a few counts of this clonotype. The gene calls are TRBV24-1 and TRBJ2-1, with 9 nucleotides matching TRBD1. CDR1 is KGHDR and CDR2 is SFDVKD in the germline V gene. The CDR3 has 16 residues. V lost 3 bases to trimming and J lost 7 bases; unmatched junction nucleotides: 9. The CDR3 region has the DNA TGTGCCACCAGTGATGGGCGACAGGGGGGTTTGAATGAGCAGTTCTTC. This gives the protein CATSDGRQGGLNEQFF.

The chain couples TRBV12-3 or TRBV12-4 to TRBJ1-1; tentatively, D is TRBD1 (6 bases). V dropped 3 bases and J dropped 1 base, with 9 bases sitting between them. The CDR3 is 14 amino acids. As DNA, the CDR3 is TGTGCCAGCAGTTTTCGGGGGGCGAACACTGAAGCTTTCTTT. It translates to CASSFRGANTEAFF.

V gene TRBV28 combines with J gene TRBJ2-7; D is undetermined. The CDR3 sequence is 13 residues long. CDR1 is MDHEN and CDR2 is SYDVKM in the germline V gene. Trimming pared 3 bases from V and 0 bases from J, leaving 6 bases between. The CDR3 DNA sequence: TGTGCCAGCAGTTTCTTCGGCTCCTACGAGCAGTACGTC. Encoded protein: CASSFFGSYEQYV.

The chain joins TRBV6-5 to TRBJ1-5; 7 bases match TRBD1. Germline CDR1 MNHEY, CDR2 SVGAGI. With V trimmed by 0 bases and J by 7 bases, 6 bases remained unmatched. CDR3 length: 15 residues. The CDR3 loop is CASSYSSIGGQPQHF. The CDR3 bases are TGTGCCAGCAGTTACTCGAGTATAGGGGGCCAGCCCCAGCATTTT.

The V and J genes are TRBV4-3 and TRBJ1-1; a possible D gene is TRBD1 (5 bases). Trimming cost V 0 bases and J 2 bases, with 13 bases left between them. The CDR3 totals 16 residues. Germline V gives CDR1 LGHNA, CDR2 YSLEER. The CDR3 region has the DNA TGCGCCAGCAGCCAAGATCGATGGACACACAACACTGAAGCTTTCTTT. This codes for CASSQDRWTHNTEAFF.

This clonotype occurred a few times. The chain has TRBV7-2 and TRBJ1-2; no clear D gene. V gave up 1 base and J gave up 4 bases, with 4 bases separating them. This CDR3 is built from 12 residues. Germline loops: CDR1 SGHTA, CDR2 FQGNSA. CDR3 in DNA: TGTGCCAGCAGCTTAGGGTTCTATGGCTACACCTTC. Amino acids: CASSLGFYGYTF.

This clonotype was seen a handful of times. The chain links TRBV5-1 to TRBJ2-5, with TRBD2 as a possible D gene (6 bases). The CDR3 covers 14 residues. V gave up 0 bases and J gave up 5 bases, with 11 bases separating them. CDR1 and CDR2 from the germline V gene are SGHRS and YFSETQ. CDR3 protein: CASSLGGGDETQYF. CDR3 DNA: TGCGCCAGCAGCTTGGGCGGCGGGGATGAGACCCAGTACTTC.

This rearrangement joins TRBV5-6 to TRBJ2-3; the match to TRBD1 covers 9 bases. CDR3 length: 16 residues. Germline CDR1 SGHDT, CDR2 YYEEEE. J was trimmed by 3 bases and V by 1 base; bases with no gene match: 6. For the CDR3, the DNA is TGTGCCAGCAGCTTGATACAGGGGGCTAGAACAGATACGCAGTATTTT. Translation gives CASSLIQGARTDTQYF.

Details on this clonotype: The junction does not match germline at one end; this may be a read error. The CDR3 protein is CASSLFPQPEAQYF. The CDR3 DNA reads TGCGCCAGCAGCTTGTTCCCGCAACCAGAGGCCCAGTACTTC. The chain uses TRBV5-1 and TRBJ2-5; D is unresolved. Germline CDR1 is SGHRS and CDR2 is YFSETQ. The CDR3 loop spans 14 amino acids.

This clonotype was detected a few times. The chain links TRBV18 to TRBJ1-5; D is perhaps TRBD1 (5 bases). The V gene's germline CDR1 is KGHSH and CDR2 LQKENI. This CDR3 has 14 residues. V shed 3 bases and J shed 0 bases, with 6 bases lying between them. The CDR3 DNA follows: TGTGCCAGCTCACCGACAGATAGCAATCAGCCCCAGCATTTT. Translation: CASSPTDSNQPQHF.

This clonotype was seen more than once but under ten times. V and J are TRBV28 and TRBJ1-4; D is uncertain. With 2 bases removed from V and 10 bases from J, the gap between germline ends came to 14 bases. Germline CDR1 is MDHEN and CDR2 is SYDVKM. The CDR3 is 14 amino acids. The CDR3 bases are TGTGCCAGCAGTTTAGGGCAGGAGATGATAAAACTGTTTTTT. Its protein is CASSLGQEMIKLFF.

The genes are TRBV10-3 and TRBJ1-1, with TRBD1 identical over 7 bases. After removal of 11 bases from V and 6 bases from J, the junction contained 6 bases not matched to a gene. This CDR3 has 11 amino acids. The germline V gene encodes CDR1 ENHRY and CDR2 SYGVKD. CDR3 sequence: CAARQGAEAFF. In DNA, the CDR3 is TGTGCCGCCCGACAGGGCGCTGAAGCTTTCTTT.

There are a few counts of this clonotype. CDR3 sequence (DNA): TGTGCCAGCACCCTTCTTCCCAGGGGGGCTGGGGCCAACGTCCTGACTTTC. Its protein product is CASTLLPRGAGANVLTF. The gene calls are TRBV6-2 or TRBV6-3 and TRBJ2-6, with D perhaps matching TRBD1 (7 bases). Germline CDR1 reads MNHEY; CDR2 reads SVGEGT. V was cut by 7 bases and J by 2 bases, with 18 bases left in between. This CDR3 is built from 17 residues.

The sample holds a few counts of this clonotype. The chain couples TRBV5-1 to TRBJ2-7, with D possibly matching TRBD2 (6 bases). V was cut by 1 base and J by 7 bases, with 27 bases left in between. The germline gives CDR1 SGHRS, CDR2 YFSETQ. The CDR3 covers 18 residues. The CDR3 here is CASSLSRAGGPGGREQYF. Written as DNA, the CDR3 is TGCGCCAGCAGCTTGTCACGGGCTGGGGGACCCGGGGGAAGGGAGCAGTACTTC.

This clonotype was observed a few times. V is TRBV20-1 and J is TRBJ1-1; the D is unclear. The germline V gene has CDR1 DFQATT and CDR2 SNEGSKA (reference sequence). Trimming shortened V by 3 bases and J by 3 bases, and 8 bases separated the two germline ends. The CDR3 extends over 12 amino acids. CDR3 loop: CSARVRDTEAFF. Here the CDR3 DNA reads TGCAGTGCTAGGGTTCGCGACACTGAAGCTTTCTTT.

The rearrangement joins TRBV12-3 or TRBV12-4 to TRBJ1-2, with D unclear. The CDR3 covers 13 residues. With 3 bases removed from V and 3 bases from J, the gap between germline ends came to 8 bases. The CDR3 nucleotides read TGTGCCAGCAGTTTCGGGGAAGACTATGGCTACACCTTC. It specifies CASSFGEDYGYTF.

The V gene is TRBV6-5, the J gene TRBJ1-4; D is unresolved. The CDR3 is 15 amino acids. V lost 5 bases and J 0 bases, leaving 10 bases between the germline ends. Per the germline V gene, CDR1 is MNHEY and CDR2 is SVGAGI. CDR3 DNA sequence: TGTGCCAGCAGTCGTCGGAGGGCAACTAATGAAAAACTGTTTTTT. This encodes CASSRRRATNEKLFF.

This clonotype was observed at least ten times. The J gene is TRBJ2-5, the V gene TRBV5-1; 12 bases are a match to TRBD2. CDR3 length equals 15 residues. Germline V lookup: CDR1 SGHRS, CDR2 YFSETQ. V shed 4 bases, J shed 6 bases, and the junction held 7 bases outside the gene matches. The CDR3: CASSPWTSGAQTQYF. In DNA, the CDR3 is TGCGCCAGCAGCCCGTGGACTAGCGGGGCGCAGACCCAGTACTTC.